Listed below are T cell receptor beta chains from one sample, sequenced in a study of shared clonotypes between healthy human individuals. Profiling relied on immunoSEQ multiplex PCR, and the TCRdb table lists in-frame clones only, not all of them. The repertoire holds nearly 600,000 clones, with about 95% as singletons. The sequenced sample was naive CD8+ T cells sorted from blood. Every receptor here comes from a woman aged 25 to 45 in good health. Each CDR3 is given with its conserved first and last residue. The order of the fields is J gene, V gene, CDR3 protein.

TRBJ2-7 | TRBV4-2 | CASSQDGGTGSIEQYF
TRBJ2-7 | TRBV2 | CASSDAGQGVYEQYF
TRBJ2-5 | TRBV29-1 | CSVEDRWDRVRFGTQYF
TRBJ2-1 | TRBV11-2 | CASSDWLGPYNEQFF
TRBJ1-5 | TRBV28 | CASSLEAGGQPQHF
TRBJ2-7 | TRBV2 | CASSGDSSYEQYF
TRBJ2-2 | TRBV28 | CASSPGLAGGTGELFF
TRBJ2-3 | TRBV27 | CATSPIQELASTDTQYF
TRBJ2-2 | TRBV5-4 | CASSPSPGKVDAGELFF
TRBJ1-5 | TRBV13 | CASSFRGGNEPQHF
. | TRBV29-1 | CSALGTETYEQYF
TRBJ1-1 | TRBV9 | CASSADRNNGGNTEAFF
TRBJ1-3 | TRBV27 | CASSLGYEGNTIYF
TRBJ2-1 | TRBV5-4 | CASIDGPGEQFF
TRBJ2-7 | TRBV27 | CASSLTRRYEQYF
TRBJ1-4 | TRBV7-8 | CASSYRTGANEKLFF
TRBJ2-1 | TRBV28 | CASSLSLGTSGSNEQFF
TRBJ2-3 | TRBV5-1 | CASSYGLAGGTRTDTQYF
TRBJ2-3 | TRBV9 | CASSVGGIQSDTQYF
TRBJ1-2 | TRBV27 | CASSLTGQGRYGYTF
TRBJ2-7 | TRBV5-1 | CASSLGGVGSYEQYF
TRBJ2-1 | TRBV10-1 | CASSSEAYNEQFF
TRBJ1-4 | TRBV7-6 | CASSQRPPEDATNEKLFF
TRBJ2-5 | TRBV5-4 | CASSLENTGGTQYF
TRBJ2-5 | TRBV7-9 | CASSSRDRLEETQYF
TRBJ1-1 | TRBV9 | CASSVDIPTEAFF
TRBJ1-5 | TRBV6-1 | CASSDWGLSNQPQHF
TRBJ2-7 | TRBV5-4 | CASSLAGVGEQYF
TRBJ2-2 | TRBV7-6 | CASSLQVNGELFF
TRBJ2-1 | TRBV13 | CASSSPEDRDYNEQFF
TRBJ1-1 | TRBV7-9 | CASSKRTGRWDTEAFF
. | TRBV4-1 | CASSQWSMGEQYF
TRBJ1-4 | TRBV6-5 | CASSYSVGGKLFF
TRBJ2-7 | TRBV4-2 | CASSSSLAGGREQYF
TRBJ2-1 | TRBV7-9 | CASSQEAKSYNEQFF
TRBJ1-2 | TRBV9 | CASSVGRDNNYGYTF
TRBJ2-7 | TRBV2 | CASSGLSQTYEQYF
TRBJ1-1 | TRBV28 | CASRWTGGLNTEAFF
TRBJ2-7 | TRBV7-9 | CASSSLESYEQYF
TRBJ1-2 | TRBV11-2 | CASSSQGANYGYTF
TRBJ1-5 | TRBV2 | CASNFRDQPQHF
TRBJ1-2 | TRBV7-9 | CASSFPGANGGANYGYTF
TRBJ2-7 | TRBV27 | CASSYSSGQYEQYF
TRBJ1-3 | TRBV14 | CASSQDLTGTYSGNTIYF
TRBJ2-1 | TRBV28 | CASSEQSSYNEQFF
TRBJ1-1 | TRBV6-1 | CASRETEAFF
TRBJ1-3 | TRBV27 | CASSLRNTIYF
TRBJ2-2 | TRBV29-1 | CSVVSSGRTGELFF
TRBJ2-7 | TRBV6-6 | CASRVGYEQYF
TRBJ2-3 | TRBV5-4 | CAFSQARLAGTDTQYF
TRBJ2-7 | TRBV7-8 | CASSLGLLGSYEQYF
TRBJ2-7 | TRBV28 | CASSYPRRSLEEQYF